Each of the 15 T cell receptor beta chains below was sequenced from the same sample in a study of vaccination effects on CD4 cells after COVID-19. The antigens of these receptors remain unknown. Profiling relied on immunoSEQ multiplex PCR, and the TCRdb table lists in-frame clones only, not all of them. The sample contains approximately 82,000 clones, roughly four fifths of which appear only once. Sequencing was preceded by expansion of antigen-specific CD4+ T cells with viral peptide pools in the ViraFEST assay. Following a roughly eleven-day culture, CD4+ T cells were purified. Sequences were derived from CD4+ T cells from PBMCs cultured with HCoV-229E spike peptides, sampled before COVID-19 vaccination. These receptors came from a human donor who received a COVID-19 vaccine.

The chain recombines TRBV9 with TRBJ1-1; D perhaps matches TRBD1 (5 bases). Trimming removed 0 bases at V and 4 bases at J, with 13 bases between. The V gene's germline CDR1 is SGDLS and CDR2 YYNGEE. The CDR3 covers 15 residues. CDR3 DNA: TGTGCCAGCAGCGTAGTGGGGGACGGGATCACTGAAGCTTTCTTT. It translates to CASSVVGDGITEAFF.

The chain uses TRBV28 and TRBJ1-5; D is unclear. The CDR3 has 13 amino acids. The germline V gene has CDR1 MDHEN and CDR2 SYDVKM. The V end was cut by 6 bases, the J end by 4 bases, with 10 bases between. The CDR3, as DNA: TGTGCCAGCAGCCGAGGGAGGAATCAGCCCCAGCATTTT. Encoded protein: CASSRGRNQPQHF. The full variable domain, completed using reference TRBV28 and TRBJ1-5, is DVKVTQSSRYLVKRTGEKVFLECVQDMDHENMFWYRQDPGLGLRLIYFSYDVKMKEKGDIPEGYSVSREKKERFSLILESASTNQTSMYLCASSRGRNQPQHFGDGTRLSIL.

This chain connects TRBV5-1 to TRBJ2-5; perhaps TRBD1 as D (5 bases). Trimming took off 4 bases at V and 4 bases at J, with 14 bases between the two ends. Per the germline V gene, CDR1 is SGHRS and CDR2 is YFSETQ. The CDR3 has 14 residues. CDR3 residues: CASSPTGARETQYF. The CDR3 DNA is TGCGCCAGCAGCCCAACAGGAGCCCGAGAGACCCAGTACTTC.

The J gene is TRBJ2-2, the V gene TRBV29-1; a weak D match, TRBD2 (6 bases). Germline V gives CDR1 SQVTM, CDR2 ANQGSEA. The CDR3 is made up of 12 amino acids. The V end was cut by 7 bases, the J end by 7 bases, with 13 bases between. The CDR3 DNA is TGCAGCGGGGGACTGGGGGGCGGGGAGCTGTTTTTT. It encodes CSGGLGGGELFF.

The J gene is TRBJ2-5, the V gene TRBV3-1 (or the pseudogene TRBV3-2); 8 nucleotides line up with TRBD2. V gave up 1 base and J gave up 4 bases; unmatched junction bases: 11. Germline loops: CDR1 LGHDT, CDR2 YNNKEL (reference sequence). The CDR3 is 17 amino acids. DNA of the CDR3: TGTGCCAGCAGCCAAGGCATCTTTGCGGGGGGCGGAGAGACCCAGTACTTC. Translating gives CASSQGIFAGGGETQYF.

The CDR3 sequence: CASRGDSGNTIYF. DNA for the CDR3: TGTGCCAGCAGAGGTGACTCTGGAAACACCATATATTTT. The chain carries TRBV2 and TRBJ1-3; D not resolved. V gave up 6 bases and J gave up 0 bases, with 6 bases separating them. The germline V gene has CDR1 SNHLY and CDR2 FYNNEI. This CDR3 region has 13 residues. Full variable domain (rest looked up from reference TRBV2 and TRBJ1-3): EPEVTQTPSHQVTQMGQEVILRCVPISNHLYFYWYRQILGQKVEFLVSFYNNEISEKSEIFDDQFSVERPDGSNFTLKIRSTKLEDSAMYFCASRGDSGNTIYFGEGSWLTVV.

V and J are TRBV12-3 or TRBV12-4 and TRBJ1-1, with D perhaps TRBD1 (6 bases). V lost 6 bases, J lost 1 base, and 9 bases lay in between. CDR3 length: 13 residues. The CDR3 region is CASRRGQNTEAFF. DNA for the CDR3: TGTGCCAGCAGGCGGGGACAGAACACTGAAGCTTTCTTT.

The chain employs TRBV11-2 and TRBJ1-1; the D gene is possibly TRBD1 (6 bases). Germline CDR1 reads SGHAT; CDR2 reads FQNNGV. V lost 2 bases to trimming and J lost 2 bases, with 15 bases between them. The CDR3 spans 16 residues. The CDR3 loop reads CASSLYSGARNTEAFF. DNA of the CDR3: TGTGCCAGCAGCTTATACTCGGGGGCGAGAAACACTGAAGCTTTCTTT.

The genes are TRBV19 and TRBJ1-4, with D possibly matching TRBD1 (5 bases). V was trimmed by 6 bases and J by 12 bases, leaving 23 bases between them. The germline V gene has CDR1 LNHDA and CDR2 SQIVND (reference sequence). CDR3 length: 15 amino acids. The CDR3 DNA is TGTGCCAGTAGCCGAACCCGGGACGGGGGTTTACAACTGTTTTTT. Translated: CASSRTRDGGLQLFF.

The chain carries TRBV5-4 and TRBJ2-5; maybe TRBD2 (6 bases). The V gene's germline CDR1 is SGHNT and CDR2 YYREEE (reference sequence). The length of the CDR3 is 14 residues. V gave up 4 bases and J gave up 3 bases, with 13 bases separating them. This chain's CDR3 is CASSAGSTKETQYF. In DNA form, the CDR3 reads TGTGCCAGCAGCGCGGGATCAACAAAAGAGACCCAGTACTTC.

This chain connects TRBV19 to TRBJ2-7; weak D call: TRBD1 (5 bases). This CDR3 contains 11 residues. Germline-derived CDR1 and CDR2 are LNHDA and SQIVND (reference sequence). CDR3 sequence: CASTRARVHVV. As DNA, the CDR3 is TGTGCCAGTACGCGAGCCAGGGTTCACGTCGTC.

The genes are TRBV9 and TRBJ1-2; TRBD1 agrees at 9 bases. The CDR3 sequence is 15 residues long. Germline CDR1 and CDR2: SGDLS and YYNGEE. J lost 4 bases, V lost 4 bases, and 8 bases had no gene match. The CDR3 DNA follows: TGTGCCAGCAGCCCCGCTTTGACAGGGGGCTATGGCTACACCTTC. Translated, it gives CASSPALTGGYGYTF.

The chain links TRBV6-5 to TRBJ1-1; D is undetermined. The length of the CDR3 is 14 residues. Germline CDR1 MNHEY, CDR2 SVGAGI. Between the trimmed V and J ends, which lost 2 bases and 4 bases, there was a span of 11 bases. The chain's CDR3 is CASSYISQFTEAFF. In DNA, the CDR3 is TGTGCCAGCAGTTACATTTCGCAGTTCACTGAAGCTTTCTTT.

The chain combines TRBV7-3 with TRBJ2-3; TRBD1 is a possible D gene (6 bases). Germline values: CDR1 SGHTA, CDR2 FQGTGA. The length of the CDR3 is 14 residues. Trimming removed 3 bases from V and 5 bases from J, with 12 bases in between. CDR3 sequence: CASSFRQERDTQYF. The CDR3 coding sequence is TGTGCCAGCAGCTTCCGACAGGAGCGAGATACGCAGTATTTT.

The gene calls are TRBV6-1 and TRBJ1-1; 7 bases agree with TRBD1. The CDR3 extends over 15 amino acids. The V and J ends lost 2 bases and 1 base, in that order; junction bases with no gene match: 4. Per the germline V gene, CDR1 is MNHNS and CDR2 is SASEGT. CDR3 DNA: TGTGCCAGCAGTGAATTCGGGACAGCGAACACTGAAGCTTTCTTT. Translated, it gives CASSEFGTANTEAFF.